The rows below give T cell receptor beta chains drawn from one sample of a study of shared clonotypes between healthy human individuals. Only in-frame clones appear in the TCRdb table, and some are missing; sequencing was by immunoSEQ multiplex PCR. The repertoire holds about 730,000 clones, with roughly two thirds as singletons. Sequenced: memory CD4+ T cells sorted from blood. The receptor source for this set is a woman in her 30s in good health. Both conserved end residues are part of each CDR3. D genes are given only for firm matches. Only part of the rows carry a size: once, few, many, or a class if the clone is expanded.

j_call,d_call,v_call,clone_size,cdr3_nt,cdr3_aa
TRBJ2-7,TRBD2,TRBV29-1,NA,TGCAGCGTTAAGAGCGGGGCAGGACTAACCTACGAGCAGTACTTC,CSVKSGAGLTYEQYF
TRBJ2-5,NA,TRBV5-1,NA,TGCGCCAGCAGCCCGGGGGGCAGCCCGAGAGAAGAGACCCAGTACTTC,CASSPGGSPREETQYF
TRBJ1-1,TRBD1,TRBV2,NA,TGTGCCAGCAGTGATGTGGTGGACAGGGGTTTGTTTAACACTGAAGCTTTCTTT,CASSDVVDRGLFNTEAFF
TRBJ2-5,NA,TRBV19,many,TGTGCCAGTAGTAGACGACGGGAGACCCAGTACTTC,CASSRRRETQYF
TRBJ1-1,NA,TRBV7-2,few,TGTGCCAGCAGTGTCCAAGGGGACACTGAAGCTTTCTTT,CASSVQGDTEAFF
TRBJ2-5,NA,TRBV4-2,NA,TGTGCCAGCAGCCAAGATCGGCAGTTCCAAGAGACCCAGTACTTC,CASSQDRQFQETQYF
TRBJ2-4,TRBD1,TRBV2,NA,TGTGCCAGCGGACAGGGTTCAAAAAACATTCAGTACTTC,CASGQGSKNIQYF
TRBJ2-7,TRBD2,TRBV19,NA,TGTGCCAGTAGTATAGAGAATAGCGGGAGAGGCTACGAGCAGTACTTC,CASSIENSGRGYEQYF
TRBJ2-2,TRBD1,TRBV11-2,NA,TGTGCCAGCAGCCGGACAGGGGTCAACACCGGGGAGCTGTTTTTT,CASSRTGVNTGELFF
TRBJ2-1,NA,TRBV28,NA,TGTGCCAGCAGTTTTGCCTTGCCTTTAGGCTACAATGAGCAGTTCTTC,CASSFALPLGYNEQFF
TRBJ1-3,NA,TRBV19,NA,TGTGCCAGTAGTGCGCCAGGGAGAAACACCATATATTTT,CASSAPGRNTIYF
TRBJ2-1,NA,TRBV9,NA,TGTGCCAGCAGCGTTTTAGGGTCCGACTACAATGAGCAGTTCTTC,CASSVLGSDYNEQFF
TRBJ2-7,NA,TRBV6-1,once,TGTGCCAGCAGAGGTAATCCGGGGCCCTACGAGCAGTACTTC,CASRGNPGPYEQYF
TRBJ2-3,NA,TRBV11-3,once,TGTGCCAGCAGCTTAAACGGGGCTAGCACAGATACGCAGTATTTT,CASSLNGASTDTQYF
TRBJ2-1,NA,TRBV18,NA,TGTGCCAGCTCACCACAGGGGCTAGATGAGCAGTTCTTC,CASSPQGLDEQFF
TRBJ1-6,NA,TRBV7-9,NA,TGTGCCAGCAGCTTAGCCCTAGGTGGCAGGGATAATTCACCCCTCCACTTT,CASSLALGGRDNSPLHF
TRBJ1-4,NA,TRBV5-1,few,TGCGCCAGCAGCCGACAGAATAATGAAAAACTGTTTTTT,CASSRQNNEKLFF
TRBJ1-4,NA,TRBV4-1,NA,TGCGCCAGCAGCCAAGATACTGGTATTCCAACTAATGAAAAACTGTTTTTT,CASSQDTGIPTNEKLFF
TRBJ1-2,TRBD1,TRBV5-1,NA,TGCGCCAGCAGCCCCCAGCCGGGACAGGGGGCGTCGGGCTACACCTTC,CASSPQPGQGASGYTF
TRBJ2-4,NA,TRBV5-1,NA,TGCGCCAGCAGCCGAAGCATCTTAGCTGGAGGAATTCAGTACTTC,CASSRSILAGGIQYF
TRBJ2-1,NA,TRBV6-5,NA,TGTGCCAGCAGTTACTCAACCTTAGACAGGAATGAGCAGTTCTTC,CASSYSTLDRNEQFF
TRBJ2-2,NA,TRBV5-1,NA,TGCGCCAGCAGCCCGAAGCGACAGTTCTCAGGGGAGCTGTTTTTT,CASSPKRQFSGELFF
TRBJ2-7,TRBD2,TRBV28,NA,TGTGCCAGCACCGGGACACTGGGAACCGGGACTAGCGGGAGTGCGACCTACGAGCAGTACTTC,CASTGTLGTGTSGSATYEQYF
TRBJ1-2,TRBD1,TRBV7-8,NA,TGTGCCAGCAGTCCTGGACAGGAATATGGCTACACCTTC,CASSPGQEYGYTF
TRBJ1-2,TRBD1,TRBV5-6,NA,TGTGCCAGCAGCTTGAAATACGCGGTGACAGGGTACTATGGCTACACCTTC,CASSLKYAVTGYYGYTF
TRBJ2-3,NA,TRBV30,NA,TGTGCCTGGAGTCACAGCCTGGATACGCAGTATTTT,CAWSHSLDTQYF
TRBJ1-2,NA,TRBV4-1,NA,TGCGCCAGCAGCCAACAGGGCTATGGCTACACCTTC,CASSQQGYGYTF
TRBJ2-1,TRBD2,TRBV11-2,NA,TGTGCCAGCAGTTCCCTAGCGGGAGGGCATATCAATGAGCAGTTCTTC,CASSSLAGGHINEQFF
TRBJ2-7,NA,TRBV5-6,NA,TGTGCCAGCAGCCTTCCAGGGACGATCTTGGCCGAGCAGTACTTC,CASSLPGTILAEQYF
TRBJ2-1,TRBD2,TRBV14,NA,TGTGCCAGCAGCCAAGGGGGCGGGAGGAGGGGCAGAGAGCAGTTCTTC,CASSQGGGRRGREQFF
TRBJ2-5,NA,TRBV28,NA,TGTGCCAGCAGTTCCCGAAGACTAGGAAAGACCCAGTACTTC,CASSSRRLGKTQYF
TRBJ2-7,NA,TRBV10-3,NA,TGTGCCATCAGTAAGGACAGTCCCTACGAGCAGTACTTC,CAISKDSPYEQYF
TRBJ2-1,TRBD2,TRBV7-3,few,TGTGCCAGCAGCTCCCTAGCGGGGTTCCACAATGAGCAGTTCTTC,CASSSLAGFHNEQFF
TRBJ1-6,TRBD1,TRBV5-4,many,TGTGCCAGCAGTTTCCGGACAGGGAGAGGGGATTCACCCCTCCACTTT,CASSFRTGRGDSPLHF
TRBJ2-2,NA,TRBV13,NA,TGTGCCAGCAGCTTAAGGAGAACGAACACCGGGGAGCTGTTTTTT,CASSLRRTNTGELFF
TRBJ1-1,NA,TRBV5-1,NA,TGCGCCAGCAGCTTGGAGCGGGGAATGAACACTGAAGCTTTCTTT,CASSLERGMNTEAFF
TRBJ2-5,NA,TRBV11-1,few,TGTGCCAGCAGCATCAGGGTTCGAGAGACCCAGTACTTC,CASSIRVRETQYF
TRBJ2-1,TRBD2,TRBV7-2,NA,TGTGCCAGCAGCCCACTGGGTGTGGGGGGGGTAAGGTTCTTC,CASSPLGVGGVRFF
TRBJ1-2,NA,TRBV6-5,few,TGTGCCAGCTCGGTCGCAGGGAGAAACTATGGCTACACCTTC,CASSVAGRNYGYTF
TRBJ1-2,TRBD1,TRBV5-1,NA,TGCGCCAGCAGTTCCCCCTCCGGGACAGCTAACTATGGCTACACCTTC,CASSSPSGTANYGYTF
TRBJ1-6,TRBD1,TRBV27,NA,TGTGCCAGCAAGGGGGGCGACAGGGGGTATAATTCACCCCTCCACTTT,CASKGGDRGYNSPLHF
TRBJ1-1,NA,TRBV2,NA,TGTGCCAGCAGTGATCGGTTCACCGCTGAAGCTTTCTTT,CASSDRFTAEAFF
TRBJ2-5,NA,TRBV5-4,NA,TGTGCCAGCAGCTTGGAAGGAACAGGTAGCCACCAAGAGACCCAGTACTTC,CASSLEGTGSHQETQYF